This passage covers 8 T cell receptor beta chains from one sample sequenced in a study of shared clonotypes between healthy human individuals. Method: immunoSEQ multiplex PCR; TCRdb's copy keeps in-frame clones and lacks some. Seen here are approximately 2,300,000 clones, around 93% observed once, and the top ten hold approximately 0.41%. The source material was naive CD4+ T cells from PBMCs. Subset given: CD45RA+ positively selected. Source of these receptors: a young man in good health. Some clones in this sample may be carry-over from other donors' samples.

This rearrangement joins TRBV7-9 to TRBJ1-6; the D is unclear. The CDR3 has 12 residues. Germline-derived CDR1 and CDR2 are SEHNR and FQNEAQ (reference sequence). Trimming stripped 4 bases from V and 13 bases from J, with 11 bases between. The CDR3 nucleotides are TGTGCCAGCAGCTATACAAGTGCTCCCCTCCACTTT. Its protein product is CASSYTSAPLHF.

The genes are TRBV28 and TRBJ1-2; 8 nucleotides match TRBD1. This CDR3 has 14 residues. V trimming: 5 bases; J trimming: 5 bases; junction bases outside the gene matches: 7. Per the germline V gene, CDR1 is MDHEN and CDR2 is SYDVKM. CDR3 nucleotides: TGTGCCAGCAGTACAACAGGGGGAGCTTATGGCTACACCTTC. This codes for CASSTTGGAYGYTF.

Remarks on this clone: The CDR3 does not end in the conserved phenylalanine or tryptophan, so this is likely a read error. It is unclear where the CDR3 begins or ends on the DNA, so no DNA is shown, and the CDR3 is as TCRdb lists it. This chain's CDR3 is CASSPLGRESVR. V and J are TRBV11-3 and TRBJ2-7; the D segment call TRBD2 is taken from the table without a DNA check. Including both end residues, the CDR3 is 12 amino acids long. The germline CDR1 and CDR2 sequences are SGHNT and YENEEA.

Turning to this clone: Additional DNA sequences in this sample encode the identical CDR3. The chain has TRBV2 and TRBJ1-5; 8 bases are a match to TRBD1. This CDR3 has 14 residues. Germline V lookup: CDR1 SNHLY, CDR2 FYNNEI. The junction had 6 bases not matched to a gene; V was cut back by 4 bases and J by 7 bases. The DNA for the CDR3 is TGTGCCAGCAGTGGGACAGGGAGAGACCAGCCCCAGCATTTT. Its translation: CASSGTGRDQPQHF.

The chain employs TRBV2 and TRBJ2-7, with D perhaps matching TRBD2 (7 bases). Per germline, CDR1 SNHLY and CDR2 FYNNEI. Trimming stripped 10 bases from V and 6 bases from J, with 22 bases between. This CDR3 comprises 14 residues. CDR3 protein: CAMTKRLADSEQYF. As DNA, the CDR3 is TGTGCCATGACTAAGCGCCTAGCGGACAGCGAGCAGTACTTC.

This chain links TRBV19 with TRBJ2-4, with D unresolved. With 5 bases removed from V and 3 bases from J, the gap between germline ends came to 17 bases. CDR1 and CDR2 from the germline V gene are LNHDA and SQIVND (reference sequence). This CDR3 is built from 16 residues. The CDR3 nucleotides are TGTGCCAGTAGTGGGCGTTCAGACGGTGGCAAAAACATTCAGTACTTC. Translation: CASSGRSDGGKNIQYF.

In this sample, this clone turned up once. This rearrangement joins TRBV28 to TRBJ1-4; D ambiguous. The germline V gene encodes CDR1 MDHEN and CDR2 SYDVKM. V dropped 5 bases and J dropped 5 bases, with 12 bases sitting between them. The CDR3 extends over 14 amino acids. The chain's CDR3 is CASSLRRSNEKLFF. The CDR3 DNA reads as TGTGCCAGCAGTCTGAGGCGCAGCAATGAAAAACTGTTTTTT.

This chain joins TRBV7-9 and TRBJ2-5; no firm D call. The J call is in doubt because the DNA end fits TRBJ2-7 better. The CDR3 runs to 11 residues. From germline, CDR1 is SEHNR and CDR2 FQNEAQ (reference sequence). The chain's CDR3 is CASSSQYEQYF. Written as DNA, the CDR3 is TGTGCCAGCAGCTCCCAATACGAGCAGTACTTC.